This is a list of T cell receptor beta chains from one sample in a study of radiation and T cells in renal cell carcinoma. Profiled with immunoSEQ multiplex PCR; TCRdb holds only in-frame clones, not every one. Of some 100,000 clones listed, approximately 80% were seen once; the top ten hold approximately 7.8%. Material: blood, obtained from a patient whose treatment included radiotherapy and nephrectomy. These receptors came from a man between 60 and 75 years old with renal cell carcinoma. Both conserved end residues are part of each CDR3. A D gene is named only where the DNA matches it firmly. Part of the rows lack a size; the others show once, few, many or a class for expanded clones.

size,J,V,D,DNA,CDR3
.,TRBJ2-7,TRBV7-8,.,TGTGCCAGCGGACCTCAGGGGGGAGGGTACGAGCAGTACTTC,CASGPQGGGYEQYF
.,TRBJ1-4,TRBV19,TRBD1,TGTGCCAGTAGTACTACCGGGACAGGGAAACTGTTTTTT,CASSTTGTGKLFF
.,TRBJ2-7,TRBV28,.,TGTGCCAGCAGTTTAGCGGGAAGGCCGTCTCCGTACTTC,CASSLAGRPSPYF
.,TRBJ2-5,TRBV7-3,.,TGTGCCAGCAGCTTCTTAGGGGAAGAGACCCAGTACTTC,CASSFLGEETQYF
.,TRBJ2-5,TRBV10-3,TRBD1,TGTGCCATCAGTGACCGGGACAGCATCGAAGAGACCCAGTACTTC,CAISDRDSIEETQYF
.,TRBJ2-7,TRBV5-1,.,TGCGCCAGCAGCTTGGCCCCCGGAGAGGTCGGCTACGAGCAGTACTTC,CASSLAPGEVGYEQYF
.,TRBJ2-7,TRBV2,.,TGTGCCAGCAGTTCCTCCTACGAGCAGTACTTC,CASSSSYEQYF
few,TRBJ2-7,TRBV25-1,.,TGTGCCAGCAGTGCCGCCACCGAGCAATACGAGCAGTACTTC,CASSAATEQYEQYF
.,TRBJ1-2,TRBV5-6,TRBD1,TGTGCCAGCAGCTTACTCCCGGGACAGGGGAGTAGGAGCTACACCTTC,CASSLLPGQGSRSYTF
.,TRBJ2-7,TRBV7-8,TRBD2,TGTGCCAGCGGGGTTCGCCCGGGGGGCGAGCAGTACTTC,CASGVRPGGEQYF
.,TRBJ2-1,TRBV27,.,TGTGCCAGCAGTTTCAATAGTGTGCATGAGCAGTTCTTC,CASSFNSVHEQFF
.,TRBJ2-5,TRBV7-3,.,TGTGCCAGCAGCTTAGCTTCGGGAGAGCCGGTGTTTCAAGAGACCCAGTACTTC,CASSLASGEPVFQETQYF
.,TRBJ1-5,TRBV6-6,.,TGTGCCAGCAGTGGGGCAGGGGATAGTCAGCCCCAGCATTTT,CASSGAGDSQPQHF
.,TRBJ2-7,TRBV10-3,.,TGTGCCATCAGTGAGTCAAGGGACGAGCAGTACTTC,CAISESRDEQYF
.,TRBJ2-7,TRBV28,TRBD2,TGTGCCAGCAGTGGGAGGGCGAACCGGTACGAGCAGTACTTC,CASSGRANRYEQYF
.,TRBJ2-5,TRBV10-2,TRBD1,TGCGCCAGCAGTGAGTCGGTAGGGGGCAGGGAGACCCAGTACTTC,CASSESVGGRETQYF
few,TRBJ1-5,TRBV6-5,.,TGTGCCAGCAGCGTTATGGGTGGAGGCAATCAGCCCCAGCATTTT,CASSVMGGGNQPQHF
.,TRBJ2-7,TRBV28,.,TGTGCCAGCAGTTTAAGGCAGGGAGTCTCCTACGAGCAGTACTTC,CASSLRQGVSYEQYF
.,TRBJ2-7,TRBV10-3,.,TGTGCCATCAGTGAAGGACTTTTAATGGGTTACGAGCAGTACTTC,CAISEGLLMGYEQYF
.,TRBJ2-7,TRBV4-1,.,TGCGCCAGCAGCCAAGTGGCAGGGAGCTCCTACGAGCAGTACTTC,CASSQVAGSSYEQYF
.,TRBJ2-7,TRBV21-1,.,TGTGCCAGCAGCAAAGGGTTGGGCCCTCAGCAGCTTTGGAACGAGCAGTACTTC,CASSKGLGPQQLWNEQYF
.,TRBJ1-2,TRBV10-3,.,TGTGCCATCAGCGACTCTCGGGACGGAAATGGCTACACCTTC,CAISDSRDGNGYTF
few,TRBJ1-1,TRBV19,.,TGTGCCAGTAGTAAGGCAAGCAGGCTGAACACTGAAGCTTTCTTT,CASSKASRLNTEAFF
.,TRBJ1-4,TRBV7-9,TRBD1,TGTGCCAGCAGCCTCGCGGGGGACAGGGGGCAAGGACTGTTTTTT,CASSLAGDRGQGLFF
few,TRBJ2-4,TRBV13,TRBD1,TGTGCCAGCAGCTCCACCGGGACAGGGCCGGACATTCAGTACTTC,CASSSTGTGPDIQYF
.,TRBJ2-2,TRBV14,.,TGTGCCAGCAGCCAAGTCCTAGGGAACACCGGGGAGCTGTTTTTT,CASSQVLGNTGELFF
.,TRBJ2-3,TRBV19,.,TGTGCCAGTACCCCACTCTCGGACGGCACAGATACGCAGTATTTT,CASTPLSDGTDTQYF
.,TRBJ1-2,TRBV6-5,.,TGTGCCAGCAGTTACCCCGGACAGAGGGATGGCTACACCTTC,CASSYPGQRDGYTF
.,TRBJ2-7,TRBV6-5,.,TGTGCCAGCAGCCCCGGGACGGTCACAGCCTACGAGCAGTACTTC,CASSPGTVTAYEQYF
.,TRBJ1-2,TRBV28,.,TGTGCCAGCAGTTTATCCCTCCCTGAGGGGGGCTACACCTTC,CASSLSLPEGGYTF
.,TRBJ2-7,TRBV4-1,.,TGCGCCAGCAGCCAACTCAGGGGGGCCCCCTCCTACGAGCAGTACTTC,CASSQLRGAPSYEQYF
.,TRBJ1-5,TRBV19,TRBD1,TGTGCCAGTAGTTCCCTCGGGAGACAGGGCTCCAATCAGCCCCAGCATTTT,CASSSLGRQGSNQPQHF
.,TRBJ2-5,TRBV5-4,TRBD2,TGTGCCAGCAGCTTGGCGGGAGGGCCAAAAGAGACCCAGTACTTC,CASSLAGGPKETQYF
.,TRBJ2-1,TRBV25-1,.,TGTGCCAGCAGTGAGTTGTCGGGCGACTACAATGAGCAGTTCTTC,CASSELSGDYNEQFF
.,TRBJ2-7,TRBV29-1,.,TGCAGCGTTGGGGCAGAACCCTACGAGCAGTACTTC,CSVGAEPYEQYF
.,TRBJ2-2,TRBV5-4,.,TGTGCCAGCAGCCCGGTAAAAAGTGGATTCACCGGGGAGCTGTTTTTT,CASSPVKSGFTGELFF
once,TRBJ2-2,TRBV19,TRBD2,TGTGCCAGTAGTATCTCGGGGGGCACCGGGGAGCTGTTTTTT,CASSISGGTGELFF
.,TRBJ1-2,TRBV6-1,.,TGTGCCAGCAGTGTCAGGACAACTAACTATGGCTACACCTTC,CASSVRTTNYGYTF
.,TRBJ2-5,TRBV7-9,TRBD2,TGTGCCAGCAGGCGACCTGGGGGGGAAGGGACCCAGTACTTC,CASRRPGGEGTQYF
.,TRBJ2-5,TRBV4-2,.,TGTGCCAGCAGCCAAGAGTCTCGGGGGTTGGGGCCGGGGACCCAGTACTTC,CASSQESRGLGPGTQYF
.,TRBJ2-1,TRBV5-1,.,TGCGCCAGCGGGTGGGGTCCTGATTACAATGAGCAGTTCTTC,CASGWGPDYNEQFF
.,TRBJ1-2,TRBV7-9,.,TGTGCCAGCAGCGATGGCAAGGGAGTGGGCTACACCTTC,CASSDGKGVGYTF
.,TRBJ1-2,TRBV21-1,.,TGTGCCAGCAGCTCTCTAGGCGGGGGGCCGACCTATGGCTACACCTTC,CASSSLGGGPTYGYTF
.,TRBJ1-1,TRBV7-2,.,TGTGCCAGCAGCCGGGGACCGTCGAACACTGAAGCTTTCTTT,CASSRGPSNTEAFF
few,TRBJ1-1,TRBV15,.,TGTGCCACCAGCAGAGATTACCGGTTCACTGAAGCTTTCTTT,CATSRDYRFTEAFF
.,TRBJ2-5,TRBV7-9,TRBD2,TGTGCCAGCAGCTTATCCGGACTAGCGGACTCGGAGACCCAGTACTTC,CASSLSGLADSETQYF
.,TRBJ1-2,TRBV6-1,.,TGTGCCAGCAGTACAGGCTTAGCTAACTATGGCTACACCTTC,CASSTGLANYGYTF
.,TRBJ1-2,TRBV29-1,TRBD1,TGCAGCGTTGAAACAGGGGGCGCGCCTGGCTACACCTTC,CSVETGGAPGYTF
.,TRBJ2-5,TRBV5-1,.,TGCGCCAGCAGCTTGGCCCCAGGACGGGGAAAAGAGACCCAGTACTTC,CASSLAPGRGKETQYF
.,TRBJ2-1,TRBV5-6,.,TGTGCCAGCAGCTTATTGGGCGGGCGAGCCTACAATGAGCAGTTCTTC,CASSLLGGRAYNEQFF
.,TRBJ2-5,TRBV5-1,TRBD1,TGCGCCAGCAGCATGACAGGGCGTCAAGAGACCCAGTACTTC,CASSMTGRQETQYF
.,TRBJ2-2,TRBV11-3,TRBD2,TGTGCCAGCAGCTTAGAAGGTAGCGGGAGGACCGGGGAGCTGTTTTTT,CASSLEGSGRTGELFF